The clone carrying this T cell receptor beta chain was counted once. Assay: immunoSEQ multiplex PCR; the TCRdb copy retains only in-frame clones and omits some. The sample lists around 38,000 clones, roughly 90% seen once, with roughly 9% in the top ten. The data belong to a study of OX40 agonist ivuxolimab in advanced cancers. Across the study: Patients were dosed with the agonistic anti-OX40 (CD134) antibody ivuxolimab.

This CDR3 is built from 16 residues. Sequencing was performed on CD4+ or CD8+ T cells sorted from blood, taken in a trial of the OX40 agonist ivuxolimab. This chain links TRBV12-2 with TRBJ1-5; the D call TRBD1 from the table was never checked on the DNA. TRBV12-2 is listed as a pseudogene. The TCR sequence derives from an adult with an advanced solid tumor such as melanoma, head and neck, liver or kidney cancer. This CDR3 is CASRPGTGGSNQPQHF. The CDR3 coding sequence is TGTGCAAGTCGCCCCGGGACAGGGGGCAGCAATCAGCCCCAGCATTTT.